This is a list of T cell receptor beta chains from one sample in a study of beta chain features in type 1 diabetes. Profiling relied on immunoSEQ multiplex PCR, and the TCRdb table lists in-frame clones only, not all of them. The sample yields 150,000 to 190,000 clones, around a tenth seen once. Sequencing input: central memory CD4+ T cells from blood. The receptor set was obtained from a man aged 30-40 years with type 1 diabetes. Both conserved end residues are part of each CDR3. D genes are given only for firm matches. The listing skips clone size in some rows; elsewhere it reads once, few, many or a size class.

TRBD2,TRBJ2-1,TRBV19,.,15,TGTGCCAGTAGTATAATCCCGGGAGGGATAGGTGAGCAGTTCTTC,CASSIIPGGIGEQFF
.,TRBJ1-1,TRBV7-3,few,15,TGTGCCAGCAGCTCCGGCGCTACAGGGAGGGCTGAAGCTTTCTTT,CASSSGATGRAEAFF
.,TRBJ2-7,TRBV6-6,.,13,TGTGCCAGCAGTTATTGGGGCCACTACGAGCAGTACTTC,CASSYWGHYEQYF
.,TRBJ2-7,TRBV20-1,few,11,TGCAGTGCCCTCAGGGGCTACGAGCAGTACTTC,CSALRGYEQYF
TRBD2,TRBJ2-3,TRBV7-9,few,16,TGTGCCAGCAGCTTTGGAGTAGCGGGAGGTCGGGATACGCAGTATTTT,CASSFGVAGGRDTQYF
TRBD1,TRBJ2-7,TRBV29-1,few,14,TGCAGCGTTGGAGCCGGGACAGGGGGAACCGAGCAGTACTTC,CSVGAGTGGTEQYF
.,TRBJ1-1,TRBV9,few,14,TGTGCCAGCAGCCCCCAAGATAGGAGCACTGAAGCTTTCTTT,CASSPQDRSTEAFF
.,TRBJ2-7,TRBV7-9,.,13,TGTGCCAGCAGCCCCCCTGCGGGAATCGAGCAGTACTTC,CASSPPAGIEQYF
.,TRBJ2-1,TRBV28,.,11,TGTGCGGCGGGAAACTACAATGAGCAGTTCTTC,CAAGNYNEQFF
.,TRBJ1-5,TRBV7-8,few,13,TGTGCCAGCAGCTTATTAAGCAATCAGCCCCAGCATTTT,CASSLLSNQPQHF
.,TRBJ2-3,TRBV28,.,13,TGTGCCAGCCAACTCCCGCACGCGGATACGCAGTATTTT,CASQLPHADTQYF
.,TRBJ2-2,TRBV5-1,.,16,TGCGCCAGCAGCCTCTCGGGACTGTCCCTGCCCGGGGAGCTGTTTTTT,CASSLSGLSLPGELFF
TRBD2,TRBJ2-1,TRBV5-4,few,15,TGTGCCAGCAGCCAGGCACTAGCGGAGTACAATGAGCAGTTCTTC,CASSQALAEYNEQFF
.,TRBJ2-2,TRBV5-6,.,14,TGTGCCAGCAGCTTGGCGGGGTCCACCGGGGAGCTGTTTTTT,CASSLAGSTGELFF
TRBD1,TRBJ2-2,TRBV6-5,.,15,TGTGCCAGCAGTCCCGGGGACAGTAGCACCGGGGAGCTGTTTTTT,CASSPGDSSTGELFF
.,TRBJ2-5,TRBV29-1,.,13,TGCAGCGTTGAAGAAGGGGGACACGGGGACCAGTACTTC,CSVEEGGHGDQYF
.,TRBJ2-7,TRBV18,.,14,TGTGCCAGCTCACCGGGAGATCTCTCCTACGAGCAGTACTTC,CASSPGDLSYEQYF
TRBD1,TRBJ1-1,TRBV7-2,.,15,TGTGCCAGCAGCTTAAACACAGGGGGCATCACTGAAGCTTTCTTT,CASSLNTGGITEAFF
.,TRBJ1-1,TRBV19,few,13,TGTGCCAGTAGTCCCTCGAGCGGGACTGAAGCTTTCTTT,CASSPSSGTEAFF
.,TRBJ2-7,TRBV30,few,12,TGTGCCTGGAGCCGGGGGACCTACGAGCAGTACTTC,CAWSRGTYEQYF
.,TRBJ2-1,TRBV11-3,few,13,TGTGCCAGCAGCCGCGGACTTAACAATGAGCAGTTCTTC,CASSRGLNNEQFF
.,TRBJ2-5,TRBV27,.,13,TGTGCCAGCAGTTTCACCTGGCGGGAGACCCAGTACTTC,CASSFTWRETQYF
TRBD1,TRBJ1-4,TRBV19,.,12,TGTGCCAGCAACCAGGGGGCTGAAAAACTGTTTTTT,CASNQGAEKLFF
TRBD2,TRBJ2-1,TRBV7-2,few,15,TGTGCCAGCAGCTGGACTAGCGGGAGCCTCAATGAGCAGTTCTTC,CASSWTSGSLNEQFF
.,TRBJ1-1,TRBV7-3,.,15,TGTGCCAGCAGCCAAGGGCGCAGGGCGAACACTGAAGCTTTCTTT,CASSQGRRANTEAFF
TRBD2,TRBJ2-1,TRBV5-4,few,15,TGTGCCAGCAGCTTGGCCGGGAGGGCCGGTAATGAGCAGTTCTTC,CASSLAGRAGNEQFF
.,TRBJ1-2,TRBV7-8,.,11,TGTGCCAGCACAACAACAGTGACCTTATACTTC,CASTTTVTLYF
.,TRBJ2-7,TRBV5-1,few,12,TGCGCCAGCAGCTTGACAGACTACGAGCAGTACTTC,CASSLTDYEQYF
TRBD2,TRBJ2-1,TRBV18,few,13,TGTGCCAGCGCCCCGGGAGGAAGGGAAAAGCAGTTCTTC,CASAPGGREKQFF
TRBD2,TRBJ2-2,TRBV7-3,.,19,TGTGCCAGCAGCCCAAGCGGGACTACCTCAGGGCCGCGGGCCGGGGAGCTGTTTTTT,CASSPSGTTSGPRAGELFF
TRBD2,TRBJ2-2,TRBV25-1,few,15,TGTGCCAGCAGTGAATGGGGGAGGGCGGTCGAGGAGCTGTTTTTT,CASSEWGRAVEELFF
.,TRBJ2-7,TRBV19,few,14,TGTGCCAGTGGAAACAGGGCCCGCTCCTACGAGCAGTACTTC,CASGNRARSYEQYF
TRBD2,TRBJ2-5,TRBV30,.,16,TGTGCCTGGAGTCAATGGCTAGCGGGAGACCGGGAGACCCAGTACTTC,CAWSQWLAGDRETQYF
TRBD1,TRBJ2-5,TRBV18,few,14,TGTGCCAGCACCCGGACAGGGGGCAGGGAGACCCAGTACTTC,CASTRTGGRETQYF
.,TRBJ2-6,TRBV7-3,.,14,TGTGCCAGCAGCTCTAGCTCTGGGGCCAACGTCCTGACTTTC,CASSSSSGANVLTF
.,TRBJ2-3,TRBV7-2,few,16,TGTGCCAGCAGCCACGGTGGACTATTTGGCACAGATACGCAGTATTTT,CASSHGGLFGTDTQYF
TRBD1,TRBJ2-1,TRBV5-1,.,16,TGCGCCAGCAGCTTGGCCGGTGACAGGGGATTTGGTGAGCAGTTCTTC,CASSLAGDRGFGEQFF
TRBD1,TRBJ1-5,TRBV5-8,.,15,TGTGCCAGCAGCTTGACAGGGGGAAGCAATCAGCCCCAGCATTTT,CASSLTGGSNQPQHF
.,TRBJ1-3,TRBV30,.,14,TGTGCCTGGAGTGAGGGAGGGGCTGGAAACACCATATATTTT,CAWSEGGAGNTIYF
TRBD2,TRBJ2-7,TRBV28,.,14,TGTGCCAGCGGGGGGGGAGCGGGTCACTACGAGCAGTACTTC,CASGGGAGHYEQYF
TRBD2,TRBJ2-3,TRBV4-3,.,16,TGCGCCAGCAGCCGACAAGGGACTAGCGGGCCAGATACGCAGTATTTT,CASSRQGTSGPDTQYF
.,TRBJ2-7,TRBV6-5,.,14,TGTGCCAGCAGGTGGTCGAGGCACTCCTACGAGCAGTACTTC,CASRWSRHSYEQYF
.,TRBJ2-7,TRBV7-6,few,13,TGTGCCAGCAGCTTAACCAGTATCTACGAGCAGTACTTC,CASSLTSIYEQYF
.,TRBJ2-1,TRBV11-2,.,12,TGTGCCAGCAGCCGGGGGTACAATGAGCAGTTCTTC,CASSRGYNEQFF
TRBD1,TRBJ2-3,TRBV28,.,15,TGTGCCAGCAGTTCTGCAGGGGGCGTTAAAGATACGCAGTATTTT,CASSSAGGVKDTQYF
TRBD2,TRBJ2-7,TRBV7-9,few,15,TGTGCCAGCAGCTCGACGACTAGCGGGAGGGCCGAGCAGTACTTC,CASSSTTSGRAEQYF
.,TRBJ2-7,TRBV2,.,15,TGTGCCAGCAGTGAACTTACGGCGGGAAACTACGAGCAGTACTTC,CASSELTAGNYEQYF